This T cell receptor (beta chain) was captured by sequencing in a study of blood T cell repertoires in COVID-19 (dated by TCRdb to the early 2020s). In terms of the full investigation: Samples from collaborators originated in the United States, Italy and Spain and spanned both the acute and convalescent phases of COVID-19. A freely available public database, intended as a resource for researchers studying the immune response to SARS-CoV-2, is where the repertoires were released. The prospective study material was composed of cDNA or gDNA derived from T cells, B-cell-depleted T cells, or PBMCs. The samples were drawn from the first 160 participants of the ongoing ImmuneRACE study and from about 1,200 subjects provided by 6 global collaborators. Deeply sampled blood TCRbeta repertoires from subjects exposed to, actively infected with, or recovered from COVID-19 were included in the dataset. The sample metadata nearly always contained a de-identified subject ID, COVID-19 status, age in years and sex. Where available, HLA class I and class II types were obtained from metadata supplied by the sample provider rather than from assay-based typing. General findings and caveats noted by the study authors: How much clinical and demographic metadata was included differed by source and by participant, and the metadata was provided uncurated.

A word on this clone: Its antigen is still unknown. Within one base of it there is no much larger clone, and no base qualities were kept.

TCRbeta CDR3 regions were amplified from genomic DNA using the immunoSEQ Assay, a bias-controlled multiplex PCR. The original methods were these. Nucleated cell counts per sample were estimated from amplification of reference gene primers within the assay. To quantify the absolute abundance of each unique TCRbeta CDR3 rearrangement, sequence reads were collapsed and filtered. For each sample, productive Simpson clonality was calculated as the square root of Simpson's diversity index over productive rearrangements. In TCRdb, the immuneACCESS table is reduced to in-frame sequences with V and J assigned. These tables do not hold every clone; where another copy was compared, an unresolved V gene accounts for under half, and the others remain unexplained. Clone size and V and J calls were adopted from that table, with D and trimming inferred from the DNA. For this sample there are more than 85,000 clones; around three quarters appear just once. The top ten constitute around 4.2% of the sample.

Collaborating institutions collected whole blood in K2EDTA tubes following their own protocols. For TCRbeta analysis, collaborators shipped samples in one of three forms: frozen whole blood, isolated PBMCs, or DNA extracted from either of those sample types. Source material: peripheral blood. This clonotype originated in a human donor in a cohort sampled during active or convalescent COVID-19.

The sequenced DNA is TGTGCCACCGGCAAAACGACAGGAGGCACAGATACGCAGTATTTT. It encodes CATGKTTGGTDTQYF. The V gene is TRBV24-1 and the J gene is TRBJ2-3; a weak D assignment points to TRBD1 (6 bases agree). CDR1 and CDR2, per the germline V gene, are KGHDR and SFDVKD. The V and J ends are trimmed by 9 bases and 1 base, leaving 16 bases between them. The CDR3 runs 15 residues from the cysteine to the phenylalanine. Of the read, only the CDR3 DNA is kept; its 45 bases are in frame from base 1.